This T cell receptor beta chain is from a study of T-cell memory formation after mild COVID-19. This clonotype occurred a few times. TCRdb analysed the 5' RACE reads with MiXCR anew, one entry per CDR3 protein. Here the sample spans approximately 440,000 distinct CDR3 sequences, 20% being singletons. The source of this sequence is an adult woman who had mild COVID-19 (a few samples of this study predate the infection). Cell type and time point are not known. The sequencing sample was made of PBMCs or a T cell subset sorted from them (not recorded which).

The CDR3 reads CASSEGKWARANYGYTF. The CDR3 region has the DNA TGTGCCAGCAGCGAAGGTAAATGGGCCCGAGCTAACTATGGCTACACCTTC. The gene calls are TRBV5-6 and TRBJ1-2, with D unclear. The germline CDR1 and CDR2 sequences are SGHDT and YYEEEE. V lost 4 bases and J lost 0, with 19 bases in between. The CDR3 is 17 residues long. The complete variable domain, with remaining parts taken from reference TRBV5-6 and TRBJ1-2, reads DAGVTQSPTHLIKTRGQQVTLRCSPKSGHDTVSWYQQALGQGPQFIFQYYEEEERQRGNFPDRFSGHQFPNYSSELNVNALLLGDSALYLCASSEGKWARANYGYTFGSGTRLTVV.